This is a list of T cell receptor beta chains from one sample in a study of blood T cells in healthy people across ages. Via MiXCR, TCRdb re-called the 5' RACE reads, giving one row per CDR3 protein. Among around 800,000 distinct CDR3 sequences listed, around two fifths were seen once. The specimen was blood. These receptors were collected from a man between 60 and 75 years old in good health. Each CDR3 is given with its conserved first and last residue. The D gene is left open where the match is weak. Expanded clones are given a class, and other clones once, few, many or no size at all.

TRBD2,TRBV13,-,TRBJ2-7,CASSFERGDSEQYF,TGTGCCAGCAGCTTCGAGCGGGGGGACTCCGAGCAGTACTTC
-,TRBV10-3,-,TRBJ1-6,CAISRADNSPLHF,TGTGCCATCAGTAGGGCGGATAATTCACCCCTCCACTTT
TRBD1,TRBV20-1,-,TRBJ2-7,CSAQGGQGDPYEQYF,TGCAGTGCCCAAGGGGGACAGGGTGATCCCTACGAGCAGTACTTC
-,TRBV2,-,TRBJ1-6,CASSEAGTANNSPLHF,TGTGCCAGCAGTGAAGCCGGGACGGCAAATAATTCACCCCTCCACTTT
-,TRBV5-1,-,TRBJ2-5,CASRTGRGDKVETQYF,TGCGCCAGCAGAACGGGACGCGGGGACAAGGTGGAGACCCAGTACTTC
-,TRBV12-3/TRBV12-4,-,TRBJ2-2,CASSLTRSANTGELFF,TGTGCCAGCAGTTTAACAAGGAGCGCGAACACCGGGGAGCTGTTTTTT
-,TRBV4-3,few,TRBJ2-1,CASSQDGDRPTGEQFF,TGCGCCAGCAGCCAAGATGGAGATAGACCTACAGGTGAGCAGTTCTTC
-,TRBV5-1,few,TRBJ2-3,CASSYLGRQYF,TGCGCCAGCAGCTATTTAGGAAGGCAGTATTTT
TRBD2,TRBV7-6,-,TRBJ2-7,CASSIGLAARGDEQYF,TGTGCCAGCAGCATCGGACTAGCGGCTCGCGGCGACGAGCAGTACTTC
-,TRBV13,-,TRBJ1-4,CASSLTGRLFF,TGTGCCAGCAGCTTGACAGGTCGTCTGTTTTTT
TRBD2,TRBV12-3/TRBV12-4,few,TRBJ2-1,CASDSGGAYNEQFF,TGTGCCAGCGATAGCGGGGGGGCCTACAATGAGCAGTTCTTC
-,TRBV7-9,few,TRBJ2-3,CASSPNLRSTDTQYF,TGTGCCAGCAGTCCCAATCTGCGAAGCACAGATACGCAGTATTTT
TRBD2,TRBV20-1,few,TRBJ2-3,CSASGGTSVRDTQYF,TGCAGTGCTAGCGGGGGGACTAGCGTCAGAGATACGCAGTATTTT
TRBD2,TRBV12-3/TRBV12-4,-,TRBJ2-2,CASSFTSASQKELFF,TGTGCCAGCAGTTTTACTAGCGCCTCTCAAAAGGAGCTGTTTTTT
-,TRBV11-3,-,TRBJ1-2,CASSLGSEGRGGYTF,TGTGCCAGCAGCTTAGGTTCCGAGGGGAGAGGAGGCTACACCTTC
TRBD2,TRBV29-1,-,TRBJ2-1,CSVEIAGRGEQFF,TGCAGCGTCGAGATAGCGGGGCGGGGTGAGCAGTTCTTC
-,TRBV11-2,few,TRBJ2-3,CASSLDSWRDTQYF,TGTGCCAGCAGCTTAGATTCCTGGAGAGATACGCAGTATTTT
TRBD1,TRBV6-1,-,TRBJ2-7,CASSGPGQGASFSYEQYF,TGTGCCAGCAGTGGCCCGGGACAGGGGGCTTCCTTTTCCTACGAGCAGTACTTC
-,TRBV6-1,-,TRBJ1-1,CASTYTNTEAFF,TGTGCCAGCACGTACACGAACACTGAAGCTTTCTTT
-,TRBV5-1,-,TRBJ1-1,CASSLQGIDTEAFF,TGCGCCAGCAGCTTGCAAGGTATTGACACTGAAGCTTTCTTT
-,TRBV11-2,-,TRBJ2-3,CASSLVGPLEDTQYF,TGTGCCAGCAGCTTAGTGGGCCCGTTGGAAGATACGCAGTATTTT
TRBD2,TRBV4-1,-,TRBJ2-7,CASSHEGAGGTSSYEQYF,TGCGCCAGCAGCCATGAGGGTGCGGGGGGCACCAGCTCCTACGAGCAGTACTTC
-,TRBV4-3,-,TRBJ2-3,CASSASGGASYTDTQYF,TGCGCCAGCAGCGCGTCTGGCGGGGCCAGCTACACAGATACGCAGTATTTT
-,TRBV5-1,-,TRBJ2-7,CASSLDQASYEQYF,TGCGCCAGCAGCCTGGACCAAGCCTCCTACGAGCAGTACTTC
-,TRBV4-1,-,TRBJ2-4,CASSQDRLVGEDQYF,TGCGCCAGCAGTCAAGATAGGCTAGTGGGGGAGGATCAGTACTTC
TRBD2,TRBV5-1,-,TRBJ2-5,CASSLTGGNQETQYF,TGCGCCAGCAGCTTGACGGGGGGGAATCAAGAGACCCAGTACTTC
-,TRBV11-2,-,TRBJ1-1,CASSFADDRTTEAFF,TGTGCCAGCAGCTTTGCCGACGACCGAACCACTGAAGCTTTCTTT
TRBD2,TRBV7-9,-,TRBJ2-7,CASSLTAGLGEQYF,TGTGCCAGCAGCTTAACAGCGGGGCTAGGCGAGCAGTACTTC
-,TRBV6-2/TRBV6-3,-,TRBJ1-1,CASRQGQRRNTEAFF,TGTGCCAGCAGACAAGGACAGCGTCGGAACACTGAAGCTTTCTTT
-,TRBV6-2/TRBV6-3,-,TRBJ1-4,CASSHRDKAEKLFF,TGTGCCAGCAGTCACCGGGACAAAGCGGAAAAACTGTTTTTT
-,TRBV5-6,once,TRBJ1-5,CASSFQAGGNQPQHF,TGTGCCAGCAGCTTTCAGGCAGGGGGCAATCAGCCCCAGCATTTT
-,TRBV21-1,many,TRBJ1-2,CASSTTLSDGTGINYGYTF,TGTGCCAGCAGCACCACACTCTCAGACGGGACAGGGATAAACTATGGCTACACCTTC
TRBD1,TRBV5-6,-,TRBJ2-1,CASSSRDRGHNEQFF,TGTGCCAGCAGCTCTCGGGACAGGGGACACAATGAGCAGTTCTTC
-,TRBV12-5,few,TRBJ2-2,CASDPPGPTNTGELFF,TGTGCTAGTGATCCACCGGGGCCGACGAACACCGGGGAGCTGTTTTTT
TRBD1,TRBV9,-,TRBJ2-7,CASSAGPYSSGQGDEQYF,TGTGCCAGCAGCGCAGGGCCTTATTCCTCGGGACAGGGGGACGAGCAGTACTTC
-,TRBV7-2,-,TRBJ1-6,CASSLSRARSSYNSPLHF,TGTGCCAGCAGCTTAAGCAGAGCCAGGAGCTCCTATAATTCACCCCTCCACTTT
-,TRBV5-1,-,TRBJ1-2,CASSLDRPGVGYTF,TGCGCCAGCAGCTTGGACAGGCCCGGGGTTGGCTACACCTTC
-,TRBV11-2,-,TRBJ2-7,CASSSGSGPRAYEQYF,TGTGCCAGCAGCTCAGGATCGGGACCGAGAGCCTACGAGCAGTACTTC
-,TRBV12-3/TRBV12-4,-,TRBJ2-3,CASRDSLSADTQYF,TGTGCCAGCAGGGACTCATTGAGCGCAGATACGCAGTATTTT
TRBD1,TRBV2,many,TRBJ2-4,CASTHSLGTGLAKNIQYF,TGTGCCAGCACCCACTCTCTGGGGACAGGGCTAGCCAAAAACATTCAGTACTTC
-,TRBV11-3,few,TRBJ2-1,CASSLGDGKGDEQFF,TGTGCCAGCAGCTTGGGCGATGGGAAAGGAGATGAGCAGTTCTTC
TRBD1,TRBV20-1,few,TRBJ2-7,CSARSDQGATYEQYF,TGCAGTGCTAGATCAGACCAGGGGGCAACGTACGAGCAGTACTTC
TRBD1,TRBV6-1,-,TRBJ1-1,CASSGDRGGYTEAFF,TGTGCCAGCAGTGGGGACAGAGGGGGGTACACTGAAGCTTTCTTT
-,TRBV10-3,many,TRBJ2-7,CAISESGFEQYF,TGTGCCATCAGTGAGTCAGGGTTCGAGCAGTACTTC
-,TRBV4-3,-,TRBJ2-5,CASSPDRANEQYF,TGCGCCAGCAGTCCGGACAGAGCCAATGAGCAGTACTTC
-,TRBV4-1,few,TRBJ1-4,CASSQESGTVNEKLFF,TGCGCCAGCAGCCAAGAATCCGGGACGGTTAATGAAAAACTGTTTTTT
-,TRBV20-1,-,TRBJ1-1,CSAPGFSEAFF,TGCAGTGCTCCGGGGTTCTCTGAAGCTTTCTTT
TRBD1,TRBV4-1,-,TRBJ2-3,CASSQSGMETGGFFTDTQYF,TGCGCCAGCAGCCAAAGCGGTATGGAGACAGGGGGCTTTTTCACAGATACGCAGTATTTT
-,TRBV5-1,-,TRBJ2-7,CASSGMTGYEQYF,TGCGCCAGCAGCGGGATGACAGGCTACGAGCAGTACTTC
TRBD1,TRBV27,-,TRBJ2-7,CASSPATGINEQYF,TGTGCCAGCAGTCCAGCGACAGGGATTAACGAGCAGTACTTC
-,TRBV7-2,few,TRBJ2-7,CASSVTRDDEQYF,TGTGCCAGCAGCGTAACGAGGGACGACGAGCAGTACTTC
-,TRBV21-1,few,TRBJ2-1,CASPTERPTIIYNEQFF,TGTGCCAGCCCCACCGAGAGACCCACTATAATTTACAATGAGCAGTTCTTC
-,TRBV7-2,many,TRBJ2-7,CASSLDGVLDEQYF,TGTGCCAGCAGCTTAGATGGGGTATTAGACGAGCAGTACTTC
-,TRBV12-3/TRBV12-4,-,TRBJ2-1,CASRSTGESETQFF,TGTGCCAGCAGGTCTACAGGCGAGTCGGAGACCCAGTTCTTC
-,TRBV3-1,-,TRBJ2-1,CASSHKNNEQFF,TGTGCCAGCAGCCATAAGAACAATGAGCAGTTCTTC
TRBD1,TRBV6-2/TRBV6-3,-,TRBJ2-2,CASSQTGTGENTGELFF,TGTGCCAGCAGTCAGACCGGGACAGGAGAGAACACCGGGGAGCTGTTTTTT
-,TRBV6-2/TRBV6-3,-,TRBJ1-2,CASSCPGHNGYTF,TGTGCCAGCAGTTGCCCTGGACATAATGGCTACACCTTC